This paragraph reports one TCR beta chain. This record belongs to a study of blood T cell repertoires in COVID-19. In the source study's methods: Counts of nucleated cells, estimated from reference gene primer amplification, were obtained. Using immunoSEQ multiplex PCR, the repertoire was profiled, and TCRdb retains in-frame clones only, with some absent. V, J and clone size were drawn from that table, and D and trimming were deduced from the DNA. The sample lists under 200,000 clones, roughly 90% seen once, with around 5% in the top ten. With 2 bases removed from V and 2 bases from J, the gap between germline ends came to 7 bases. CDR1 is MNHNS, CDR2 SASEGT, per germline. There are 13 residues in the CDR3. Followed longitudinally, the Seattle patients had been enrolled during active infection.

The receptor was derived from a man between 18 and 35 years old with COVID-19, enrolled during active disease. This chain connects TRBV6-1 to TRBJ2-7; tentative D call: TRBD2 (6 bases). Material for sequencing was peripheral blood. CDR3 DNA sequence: TGTGCCAGCAGTGAATGGGGGGCCTACGAGCAGTACTTC. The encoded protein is CASSEWGAYEQYF.